This is a list of T cell receptor beta chains from one sample in a study of molecular identifiers for immune sequencing clone quantification. TCRdb reprocessed the PCR reads with MiXCR, giving one entry per CDR3 protein. Of about 86,000 distinct CDR3 sequences listed, roughly 25% are singletons. Material: naive CD8+ T cells from blood, with Jurkat cell RNA spiked in. These receptors all come from a human donor in good health. Some libraries in this study had Jurkat cell RNA spiked in. Each CDR3 is given with its conserved first and last residue. Fields, in order: V gene, J gene, CDR3 protein.

TRBV19	TRBJ2-3	CASRTSGSLDTQYF
TRBV7-9	TRBJ1-1	CASSLFQGLAFF
TRBV29-1	TRBJ1-1	CSAGGEAFF
TRBV20-1	TRBJ2-7	CSASGGLEQYF
TRBV20-1	TRBJ1-1	CSAQADRVGTEAFF
TRBV7-2	TRBJ1-2	CASSLGTGILYGYTF
TRBV19	TRBJ1-1	CASSNRQGVFVNTEAFF
TRBV29-1	TRBJ1-1	CSVEVGALGAFF
TRBV27	TRBJ2-7	CASTYRGGASYEQYF
TRBV7-9	TRBJ2-3	CASSPRQGPDTQYF
TRBV25-1	TRBJ1-1	CASALGGMNTEAFF
TRBV4-3	TRBJ2-7	CASSQGAGVSEQYF
TRBV11-2	TRBJ1-1	CASSIRQSNTEAFF
TRBV20-1	TRBJ1-1	CSARDIRTVNTEAFF
TRBV11-2	TRBJ2-7	CASSSGRQGAGEQYF
TRBV27	TRBJ2-7	CASSPVSSYEQYF
TRBV13	TRBJ1-2	CASSLRGQIQGSGYTF
TRBV7-9	TRBJ1-1	CASTFLSTEAFF
TRBV3-1	TRBJ2-2	CASSGTTNTGELFF
TRBV24-1	TRBJ1-5	CATSDLDANQPQHF
TRBV30	TRBJ2-7	CAWSQDYEQYF
TRBV7-9	TRBJ2-5	CASSFPPREGETQYF
TRBV5-3	TRBJ1-2	CASSGGQGYYGYTF
TRBV20-1	TRBJ1-5	CSCLIGQALNQPQHF
TRBV4-3	TRBJ2-3	CASSQDLGLGVTDTQYF
TRBV29-1	TRBJ2-2	CSVEGWRGAGELFF
TRBV2	TRBJ2-1	CASSASGSRFYNEQFF
TRBV6-5	TRBJ1-1	CASSPTGTAKMNTEAFF